This T cell receptor (beta chain) was obtained from a study of chemoradiotherapy in HPV16-positive cancers (dated by TCRdb to 2022 to 2024). Regarding the study in general: Candidate HPV-specific T-cell clones and common TCR motifs were defined through functional T-cell assays on cells from a couple of HPV16-positive patients. The candidate HPV-specific TCRs and motifs were then tracked in TCR repertoires from over 80 patients with HPV-related cancers. The study asked whether T-cell immunity against the HPV oncoproteins E6 and E7 changes during chemoradiotherapy and whether it affects survival.

This clone was detected once. Its antigen is still unknown. Base qualities were left out, and no much larger clone turns up one base away. According to the germline V gene (reference sequence), CDR1 reads MNHEY and CDR2 reads SMNVEV. Including cysteine and phenylalanine, the CDR3 has 13 amino acids. Only the CDR3 DNA stays, 39 bases, in frame from base 1. V has 6 bases trimmed and J has 7 bases trimmed; junction bases matching no gene number 8. Repertoires were sampled multiple times during chemoradiotherapy, which allowed clonal expansion in the tumor microenvironment to be followed. To prepare the library, the immunoSEQ multiplex PCR assay was applied. In TCRdb, the immuneACCESS table is reduced to in-frame sequences with V and J assigned. These tables do not hold every clone; where another copy was compared, an unresolved V gene accounts for under half, and the others remain unexplained. The sample records 9,000 or so clones, roughly 70% of which are singletons. The ten largest clones represent around 10% of the sample.

Points the paper makes about the study in general: In HPV16-positive patients, expansion of HPV-responsive T cells during chemoradiotherapy was found to be associated with improved recurrence-free survival. The functional definition of HPV-specific T cells was derived from only a couple of HPV16-positive patients, and the survival association was reported for HPV16-positive patients. Expansion of candidate HPV-specific clones and E7-related TCR motifs was observed in the tumor microenvironment during treatment, whereas no such expansion was observed for non-HPV-specific T cells.

This clonotype was sampled from a human donor with HPV-associated anogenital cancer. The input for sequencing was tumor tissue, taken from a patient who underwent chemoradiotherapy. The rearrangement combines TRBV27 with TRBJ2-7, and 8 bases in between align with TRBD1. DNA sequence: TGTGCCAGCAGATGGCAGGGGGCTTATGAGCAGTACTTC. It translates as CASRWQGAYEQYF.